The clone carrying this TCR beta chain was seen ten or more times. Its antigen remains unidentified. This sample's time point: persistent/refractory GD, antithyroid drugs over 5 years with positive TRAb. PBMC RNA served as the TCR library source. In building TCR beta libraries, iRepertoire HTBI primers were used together with Arm-PCR of CDR3 regions. As handled by the study authors: About 60 TRBV and 13 to 15 TRBJ segments were identified across samples. Each CDR3 protein is one row after TCRdb ran MiXCR on the multiplex PCR reads. The authors' filters were not applied to this entry. The repertoire consists of about 430,000 distinct CDR3 sequences, with 21% occurring once and the leading ten covering around an eighth. This entry comes from a study of regulatory T cells in long-lasting Graves disease. Overall study context: Those with persistent Graves' disease had received antithyroid drugs for over 5 years with positive TSH receptor antibodies. Study results and limitations: Compared with new cases, persistent Graves' patients showed reduced TCR diversity.

CDR1 and CDR2 from the germline V gene are LGHNA and YNFKEQ. The CDR3 is 14 residues long. Trimming left V 1 base short and J 2 bases short, with 8 bases between. This specimen was peripheral blood mononuclear cells (PBMCs), taken when the disease was refractory, from a patient treated with antithyroid drugs. This sequence originates from a female donor with Graves disease. This chain uses TRBV4-2 with TRBJ2-5; D unresolved. The DNA for the CDR3 is TGTGCCAGCAGCCAAGTCGTATCGCAAGAGACCCAGTACTTC. Translation: CASSQVVSQETQYF.